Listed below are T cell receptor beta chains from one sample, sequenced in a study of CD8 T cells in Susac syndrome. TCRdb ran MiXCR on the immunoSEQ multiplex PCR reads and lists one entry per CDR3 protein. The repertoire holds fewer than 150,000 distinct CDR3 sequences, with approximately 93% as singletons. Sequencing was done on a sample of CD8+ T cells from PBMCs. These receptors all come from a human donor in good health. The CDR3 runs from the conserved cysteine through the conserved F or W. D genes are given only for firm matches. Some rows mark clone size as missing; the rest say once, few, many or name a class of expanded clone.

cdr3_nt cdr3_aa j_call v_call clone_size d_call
TGTGCCATCACCTTTATGGACGGGAGGCGGAATGAGCAGTTCTTC CAITFMDGRRNEQFF TRBJ2-1 TRBV10-3 - TRBD2
TGTGCCAGCAGTTTAGAAGTAGATACGCAGTATTTT CASSLEVDTQYF TRBJ2-3 TRBV28 - -
TGCGCCAGCAGCCAAGATTACCCCGGACTGCCCTCTGGAAACACCATATATTTT CASSQDYPGLPSGNTIYF TRBJ1-3 TRBV4-3 - -
TGTGCCAGCAGCGGAGATACGACAGGCAGGTTGACAGATACGCAGTATTTT CASSGDTTGRLTDTQYF TRBJ2-3 TRBV2 - -
TGTGCCAGCAGAAGGGGAAAGGGGGATGGCTACACCTTC CASRRGKGDGYTF TRBJ1-2 TRBV27 - -
TGTGCCAGCAGTTTATCAGCGGGGGGCGGTAACTATGGCTACACCTTC CASSLSAGGGNYGYTF TRBJ1-2 TRBV27 - -
TGTGCCAGCAGTGATTCTGGGAAGGTGACTCCCGGGGAGCTGTTTTTT CASSDSGKVTPGELFF TRBJ2-2 TRBV25-1 - -
TGCAGCGTTGATCGGGGGAATCGCGGGACAGAACTCTACGAGCAGTACTTC CSVDRGNRGTELYEQYF TRBJ2-7 TRBV29-1 - -
TGTGCCAGTAGTGCATACAGCAATGAGCAGTTCTTC CASSAYSNEQFF TRBJ2-1 TRBV19 - -
TGTGCCAGCAGCGTAGCCGCACTAGCTTCCTACGAGCAGTACTTC CASSVAALASYEQYF TRBJ2-7 TRBV9 - -
TGCAGTGCTAGAGGGACGGTGGCGGGGGAGCAGTACTTC CSARGTVAGEQYF TRBJ2-7 TRBV20-1 - -
TGTGCCAGCAGCTTAGGGGTAGGCGACACGAACAATCAGCCCCAGCATTTT CASSLGVGDTNNQPQHF TRBJ1-5 TRBV7-6 - -
TGTGCCTGGACTAAAGCGGGAGTCTTCTACAATGAGCAGTTCTTC CAWTKAGVFYNEQFF TRBJ2-1 TRBV30 - TRBD2
TGTGCCAGAGCCCCTAAGGGGGCGCGGCAGCCCCAGCATTTT CARAPKGARQPQHF TRBJ1-5 TRBV11-2 - TRBD1
TGCAGCGTCGCCGGGACTTTCTACGAGCAGTACTTC CSVAGTFYEQYF TRBJ2-7 TRBV29-1 - -
TGCAGCTCGCGGACGGCGAACACTGAAGCTTTCTTT CSSRTANTEAFF TRBJ1-1 TRBV29-1 - -
TGTGCCTGGAGTAGTGCAGACAGGCTCACCGGGGAGCTGTTTTTT CAWSSADRLTGELFF TRBJ2-2 TRBV30 - -
TGCAGTGCTCGTCAGCTTAGCGGCCTAGCCTACGAGCAGTACTTC CSARQLSGLAYEQYF TRBJ2-7 TRBV20-1 - -
TGTGCCAGCAGTGGTTATGGGGATACGCAGTATTTT CASSGYGDTQYF TRBJ2-3 TRBV27 once -
TGTGCCAGCAGTTACTCGGTCCCCTACGAGCAGTACTTC CASSYSVPYEQYF TRBJ2-7 TRBV6-2/TRBV6-3 - -
TGTGCCAGCAGCGAGGACGAACAAAGGGGAAAACTGTTTTTT CASSEDEQRGKLFF TRBJ1-4 TRBV7-9 - -